These 21 T cell receptor beta chains share one sample of origin, sequenced in a study of T cell repertoires in cytomegalovirus infection. MiXCR, applied by TCRdb to the reads, yields one record per CDR3 protein. The sample has around 310,000 distinct CDR3 sequences, 15% to 20% seen once; the top ten hold about 12%. Sequenced sample: PBMCs. Every receptor here comes from a human donor in good health (CMV status not recorded). Some clones in this sample may be carry-over from other donors' samples.

This clonotype was seen a few times. The chain recombines TRBV29-1 with TRBJ2-7, with D tentatively TRBD1 or TRBD2 (6 bases each). Germline V lookup: CDR1 SQVTM, CDR2 ANQGSEA. The CDR3 spans 13 residues. V was shortened by 5 bases and J by 1 base, with 12 bases between the two germline ends. CDR3 region: CSVTTGTSYEQYF. As DNA, the CDR3 is TGCAGCGTTACAACAGGGACTTCCTACGAGCAGTACTTC.

This chain uses TRBV20-1 with TRBJ1-5; D not resolved. This CDR3 has 14 residues. Germline V lookup: CDR1 DFQATT, CDR2 SNEGSKA (reference sequence). Trimming took off 0 bases at V and 2 bases at J, with 8 bases between the two ends. The CDR3 DNA reads TGCAGTGCTAGAGATCGGACGGGCAATCAGCCCCAGCATTTT. The encoded protein is CSARDRTGNQPQHF.

This clonotype was seen at least ten times. The gene calls are TRBV7-2 and TRBJ2-7; D assignment may be TRBD1 or TRBD2 (5 bases each). This CDR3 is 13 amino acids long. Deletions cut 5 bases from V and 4 bases from J, with 12 bases between. Germline CDR1 SGHTA, CDR2 FQGNSA. The CDR3 is CASSPRDGYEQYF. CDR3 in DNA: TGTGCCAGCAGCCCCCGGGACGGATACGAGCAGTACTTC.

This clonotype appeared many times. The V and J genes are TRBV28 and TRBJ2-3; TRBD2 matches 8 bases. V trimming: 7 bases; J trimming: 2 bases; junction bases outside the gene matches: 2. Germline lookup yields CDR1 MDHEN and CDR2 SYDVKM. This CDR3 contains 13 residues. The CDR3 is CASTGGATDTQYF. The CDR3 nucleotides read TGTGCCAGCACGGGGGGGGCCACAGATACGCAGTATTTT.

This clonotype has only a few counts. The chain couples TRBV20-1 to TRBJ2-3; 10 nucleotides agree with TRBD2. The germline CDR1 and CDR2 sequences are DFQATT and SNEGSKA (reference sequence). Trimming at V came to 2 bases and at J to 5 bases, leaving 4 bases not matched to a gene. The CDR3 totals 14 residues. CDR3 DNA: TGCAGTGCTAGACTAGCGGGGGCGGGAGATACGCAGTATTTT. Amino acids: CSARLAGAGDTQYF.

In DNA, the CDR3 is TGCGCCAGCAGCCTTGCCGCGGGGACAGGGACGAACGAGCAGTACTTC. Translation: CASSLAAGTGTNEQYF. The rearrangement joins TRBV5-1 to TRBJ2-7, with 9 bases lining up with TRBD1. V was pared by 4 bases and J by 5 bases, with 13 bases of the junction left unmatched. The germline V gene encodes CDR1 SGHRS and CDR2 YFSETQ. The CDR3 runs to 16 residues.

The V and J genes are TRBV9 and TRBJ2-5; D might be TRBD1 or TRBD2, each matching 6 bases. Germline CDR1 SGDLS, CDR2 YYNGEE. Trimming took 0 bases from V and 7 from J, leaving 10 bases between them. This CDR3 has 13 residues. CDR3 sequence: CASSVDGGGTQYF. The CDR3 DNA follows: TGTGCCAGCAGCGTAGATGGAGGGGGGACCCAGTACTTC.

This clonotype was counted ten times or more. The chain combines TRBV27 with TRBJ2-1, with 14 bases lining up with TRBD2. Trimming took 5 bases from V and 8 from J; bases not matched to a gene: 11. Germline CDR1 and CDR2: MNHEY and SMNVEV (reference sequence). The CDR3 totals 17 residues. The DNA of the CDR3 is TGTGCCAGCAGTCCCCTCGCGACTAGCGGGGGGGCCCATGAGCAGTTCTTC. It encodes CASSPLATSGGAHEQFF.

This clonotype was recorded many times. The chain has TRBV7-9 and TRBJ1-2; D is uncertain. V dropped 1 base and J dropped 6 bases, with 9 bases sitting between them. The CDR3 runs to 13 residues. Germline assignment: CDR1 SEHNR and CDR2 FQNEAQ (reference sequence). CDR3 in amino acids: CASSLDTANGYTF. The CDR3 region has the DNA TGTGCCAGCAGCTTAGACACCGCGAATGGCTACACCTTC. Full variable domain (remainder filled in from reference TRBV7-9 and TRBJ1-2): DTGVSQNPRHKITKRGQNVTFRCDPISEHNRLYWYRQTLGQGPEFLTYFQNEAQLEKSRLLSDRFSAERPKGSFSTLEIQRTEQGDSAMYLCASSLDTANGYTFGSGTRLTVV.

The sample holds many counts of this clonotype. In DNA, the CDR3 is TGTGCCAGCAGCATAGACAGGCTGAACACTGAAGCTTTCTTT. Its translation is CASSIDRLNTEAFF. The genes are TRBV7-9 and TRBJ1-1; D is possibly TRBD1 (6 bases). V was clipped by 5 bases and J by 0 bases, with 10 bases between them. The CDR3 length is 14 residues. Germline V CDR1 and CDR2: SEHNR, FQNEAQ (reference sequence).

This clonotype was counted at least ten times. In DNA form, the CDR3 reads TGTGCCAGCAGTTTGTTCCAAGGGCATAATGAAAAACTGTTTTTT. Protein sequence: CASSLFQGHNEKLFF. The chain recombines TRBV12-3 or TRBV12-4 with TRBJ1-4, with D uncertain. The CDR3 contains 15 residues. V was trimmed by 3 bases and J by 4 bases, leaving 12 bases between them.

This clonotype has ten or more counts. This sequence joins TRBV7-9 and TRBJ2-7; tentative D call: TRBD1 (6 bases). The CDR3 contains 14 residues. From germline, CDR1 is SEHNR and CDR2 FQNEAQ (reference sequence). The V and J ends lost 4 bases and 3 bases respectively, with 13 bases between them. The CDR3: CASSSGQSNYEQYF. DNA of the CDR3: TGTGCCAGCAGCTCCGGACAGTCAAACTACGAGCAGTACTTC.

At least ten counts were recorded for this clonotype. The chain is built from TRBV7-2 and TRBJ2-7; TRBD1 is a possible D gene (7 bases). This CDR3 contains 12 residues. Germline loops: CDR1 SGHTA, CDR2 FQGNSA. V was shortened by 10 bases and J by 1 base, with 11 bases between the two germline ends. The chain's CDR3 is CATAGQSYEQYF. The CDR3 DNA reads as TGTGCCACCGCGGGACAGTCCTACGAGCAGTACTTC.

This clonotype was seen only a few times. The rearrangement links TRBV5-6 to TRBJ1-4, with 7 bases that match TRBD1. J was trimmed by 5 bases and V by 4 bases; bases with no gene match: 8. The CDR3 is 15 amino acids. The germline CDR1 and CDR2 sequences are SGHDT and YYEEEE. The CDR3, as DNA: TGTGCCAGCAGCCTTACCGGGACAGAGAATGAAAAACTGTTTTTT. It translates to CASSLTGTENEKLFF.

This clonotype was detected a few times. The chain has TRBV24-1 and TRBJ2-2; D is undetermined. The germline gives CDR1 KGHDR, CDR2 SFDVKD. This CDR3 has 13 residues. Trimming pared 2 bases from V and 4 bases from J, leaving 4 bases between. CDR3 in DNA: TGTGCCACCAGTGATTCGGCCACCGGGGAGCTGTTTTTT. Its translation is CATSDSATGELFF.

This clonotype was observed many times. The chain carries TRBV15 and TRBJ1-4, with unresolved D. The V gene lost 0 bases and the J gene lost 7 bases, with 12 bases spanning the gap. CDR1 LNHNV and CDR2 YYDKDF come from the germline V gene (reference sequence). This CDR3 is built from 15 residues. The CDR3 sequence: CATSRDREGGEKLFF. Here the CDR3 DNA reads TGTGCCACCAGCAGAGATAGAGAGGGTGGTGAAAAACTGTTTTTT. Supplemented by reference TRBV15 and TRBJ1-4, the full variable domain reads DAMVIQNPRYQVTQFGKPVTLSCSQTLNHNVMYWYQQKSSQAPKLLFHYYDKDFNNEADTPDNFQSRRPNTSFCFLDIRSPGLGDTAMYLCATSRDREGGEKLFFGSGTQLSVL.

In this sample, this clonotype turned up a few times. The V gene is TRBV29-1, the J gene TRBJ2-3, with 9 bases aligning to TRBD2. V was pared by 1 base and J by 1 base, with 0 bases of the junction left unmatched. Germline loops: CDR1 SQVTM, CDR2 ANQGSEA. The CDR3 is 14 amino acids. The CDR3 DNA reads TGCAGCGTTGAAGGGACTAGCGGCACAGATACGCAGTATTTT. It encodes CSVEGTSGTDTQYF.

The chain couples TRBV28 to TRBJ2-5; D is undetermined. CDR1 and CDR2 (germline): MDHEN, SYDVKM. The CDR3 length is 15 residues. V was cut by 6 bases and J by 1 base, with 15 bases left in between. CDR3 nucleotide sequence: TGTGCCAGCAGCCCTAACATGTGGCCCCAAGAGACCCAGTACTTC. Protein sequence: CASSPNMWPQETQYF.

At least ten counts were recorded for this clonotype. The CDR3 coding sequence is TGTGCCACGGGACTAGTTTACAATGAGCAGTTCTTC. Translating it yields CATGLVYNEQFF. The chain uses TRBV2 and TRBJ2-1; TRBD2 aligns across 8 bases. The germline V gene has CDR1 SNHLY and CDR2 FYNNEI. Trimming cost V 10 bases and J 4 bases; bases outside gene matches: 3. CDR3 length equals 12 residues.

There are a few counts of this clonotype. This chain links TRBV11-1 with TRBJ2-5; D possibly uses TRBD1 or TRBD2 (5 bases each). The germline gives CDR1 SGHAT, CDR2 FQDESV (reference sequence). Trimming took off 1 base at V and 0 bases at J, with 12 bases between the two ends. CDR3 length equals 16 residues. The CDR3: CASSLGAREYQETQYF. The CDR3 DNA follows: TGTGCCAGCAGCTTAGGTGCCAGGGAGTACCAAGAGACCCAGTACTTC.

The gene calls are TRBV7-2 and TRBJ1-1; D is possibly TRBD1 (5 bases). Germline CDR1 SGHTA, CDR2 FQGNSA. The V end lost 2 bases, the J end lost 10 bases, and 14 bases lay between the germline ends. CDR3 length: 13 amino acids. CDR3 sequence reads: CASSLNNRGPAFF. CDR3 nucleotides: TGTGCCAGCAGCTTAAACAACCGGGGCCCAGCTTTCTTT.